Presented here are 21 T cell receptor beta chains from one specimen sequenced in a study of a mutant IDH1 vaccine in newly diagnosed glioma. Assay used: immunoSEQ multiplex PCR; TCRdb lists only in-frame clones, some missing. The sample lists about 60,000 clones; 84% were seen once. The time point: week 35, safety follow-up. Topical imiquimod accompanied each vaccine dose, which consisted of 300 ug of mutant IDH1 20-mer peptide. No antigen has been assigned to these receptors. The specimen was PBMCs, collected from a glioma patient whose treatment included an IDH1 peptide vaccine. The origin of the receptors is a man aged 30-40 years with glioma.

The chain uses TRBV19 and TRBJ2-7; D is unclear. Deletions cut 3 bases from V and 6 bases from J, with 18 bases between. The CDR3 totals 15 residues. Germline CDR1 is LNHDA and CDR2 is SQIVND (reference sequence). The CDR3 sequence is CASSISAYVYGEQYF. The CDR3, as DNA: TGTGCCAGTAGTATCTCCGCCTATGTCTACGGCGAGCAGTACTTC.

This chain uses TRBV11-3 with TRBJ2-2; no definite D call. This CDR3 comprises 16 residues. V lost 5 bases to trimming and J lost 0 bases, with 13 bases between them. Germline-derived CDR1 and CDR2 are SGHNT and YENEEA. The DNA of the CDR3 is TGTGCCAGCAGCCTCCAGACACAACCGAACACCGGGGAGCTGTTTTTT. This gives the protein CASSLQTQPNTGELFF.

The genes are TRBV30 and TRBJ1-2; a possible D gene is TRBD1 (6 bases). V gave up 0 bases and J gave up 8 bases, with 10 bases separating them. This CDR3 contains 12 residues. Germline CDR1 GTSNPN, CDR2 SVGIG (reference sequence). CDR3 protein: CAWSVGGPGYTF. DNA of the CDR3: TGTGCCTGGAGTGTAGGGGGACCGGGCTACACCTTC.

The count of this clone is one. The CDR3 loop is CASSLEAMNTEAFF. Written as DNA, the CDR3 is TGCGCCAGCAGCTTGGAAGCTATGAACACTGAAGCTTTCTTT. This rearrangement joins TRBV5-1 to TRBJ1-1; D gene unclear. There are 14 residues in the CDR3. CDR1 is SGHRS, CDR2 YFSETQ, per germline. Trimming stripped 0 bases from V and 0 bases from J, with 6 bases between.

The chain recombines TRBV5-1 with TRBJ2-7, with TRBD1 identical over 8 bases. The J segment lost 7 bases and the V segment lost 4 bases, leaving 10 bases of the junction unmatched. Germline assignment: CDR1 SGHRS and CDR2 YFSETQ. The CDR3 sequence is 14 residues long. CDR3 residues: CASSRRTGTEEQYF. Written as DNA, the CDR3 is TGCGCCAGCAGCAGGAGGACAGGGACAGAAGAGCAGTACTTC. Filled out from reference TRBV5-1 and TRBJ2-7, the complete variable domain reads KAGVTQTPRYLIKTRGQQVTLSCSPISGHRSVSWYQQTPGQGLQFLFEYFSETQRNKGNFPGRFSGRQFSNSRSEMNVSTLELGDSALYLCASSRRTGTEEQYFGPGTRLTVT.

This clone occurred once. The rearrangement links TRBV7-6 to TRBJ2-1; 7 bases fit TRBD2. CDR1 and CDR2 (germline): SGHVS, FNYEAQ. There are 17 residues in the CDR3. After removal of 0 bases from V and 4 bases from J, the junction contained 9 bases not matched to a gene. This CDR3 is CASSLAPTSRTYNEQFF. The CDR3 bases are TGTGCCAGCAGCTTAGCCCCGACTAGCCGTACTTACAATGAGCAGTTCTTC.

This CDR3 is CASSVAASSYEQYF. As DNA, the CDR3 is TGTGCCAGCAGCGTAGCTGCCAGCTCCTACGAGCAGTACTTC. V usage is TRBV9 and J usage is TRBJ2-7; no definite D call. Per the germline V gene, CDR1 is SGDLS and CDR2 is YYNGEE. This CDR3 is built from 14 residues. V lost 0 bases, J lost 0 bases, and 7 bases lay in between.

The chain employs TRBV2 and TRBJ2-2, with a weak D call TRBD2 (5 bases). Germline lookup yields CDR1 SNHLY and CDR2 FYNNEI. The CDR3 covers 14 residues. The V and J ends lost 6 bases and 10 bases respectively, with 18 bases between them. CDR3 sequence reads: CASRTPRTGEELFF. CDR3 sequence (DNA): TGTGCCAGCAGGACTCCAAGGACCGGGGAGGAGCTGTTTTTT.

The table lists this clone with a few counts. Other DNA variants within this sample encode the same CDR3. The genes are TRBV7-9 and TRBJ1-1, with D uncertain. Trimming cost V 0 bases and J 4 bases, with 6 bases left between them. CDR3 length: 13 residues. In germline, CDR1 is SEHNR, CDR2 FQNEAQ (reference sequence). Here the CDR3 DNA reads TGTGCCAGCAGCTTAGCCCGGGTCACTGAAGCTTTCTTT. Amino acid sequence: CASSLARVTEAFF.

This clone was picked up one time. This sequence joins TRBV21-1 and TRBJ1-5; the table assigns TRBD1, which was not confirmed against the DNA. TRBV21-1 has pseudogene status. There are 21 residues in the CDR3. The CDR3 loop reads CASSHKTSGHPGSYSNQPQHF. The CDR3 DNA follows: TGTGCCAGCAGCCACAAGACATCGGGACACCCAGGGTCCTATAGCAATCAGCCCCAGCATTTT.

This CDR3 is CASSQLAGVQETQYF. The CDR3 region has the DNA TGTGCCAGCAGTCAGTTGGCGGGGGTCCAAGAGACCCAGTACTTC. The chain uses TRBV13 and TRBJ2-5; TRBD2 matches at 7 bases. Trimming cost V 6 bases and J 1 base; bases outside gene matches: 8. Per the germline V gene, CDR1 is PRHDT and CDR2 is FYEKMQ (reference sequence). The CDR3 length is 15 residues.

CDR3 in DNA: TGTGCCAGCTCACCACCAACGGGACAGGGTGAAAAACTGTTTTTT. Its translation is CASSPPTGQGEKLFF. The chain is built from TRBV18 and TRBJ1-4, with TRBD1 matching 9 bases. The trim removed 0 bases at V and 7 bases at J, leaving 3 bases unmatched. The germline gives CDR1 KGHSH, CDR2 LQKENI. This CDR3 contains 15 residues.

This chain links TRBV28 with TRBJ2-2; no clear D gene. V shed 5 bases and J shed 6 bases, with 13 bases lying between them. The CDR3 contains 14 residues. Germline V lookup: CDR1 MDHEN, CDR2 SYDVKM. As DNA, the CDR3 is TGTGCCAGCAGTACCCCTGGAACCTCCGGGGAGCTGTTTTTT. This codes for CASSTPGTSGELFF.

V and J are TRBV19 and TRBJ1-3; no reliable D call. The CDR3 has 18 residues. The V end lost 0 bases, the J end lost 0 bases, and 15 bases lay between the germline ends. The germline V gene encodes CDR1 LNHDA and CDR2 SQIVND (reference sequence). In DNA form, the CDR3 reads TGTGCCAGTAGTATAGATCGGATCCTTGAGACCTCTGGAAACACCATATATTTT. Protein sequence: CASSIDRILETSGNTIYF.

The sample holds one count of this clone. The CDR3 nucleotides are TGCGCCAGCAGCTTGGATAGCGGGGGTGGTTCAGATACGCAGTATTTT. It codes for CASSLDSGGGSDTQYF. V gene TRBV5-1 combines with J gene TRBJ2-3; the match to TRBD2 covers 9 bases. This CDR3 region has 16 residues. The germline V gene has CDR1 SGHRS and CDR2 YFSETQ. J was trimmed by 4 bases and V by 0 bases; bases with no gene match: 6.

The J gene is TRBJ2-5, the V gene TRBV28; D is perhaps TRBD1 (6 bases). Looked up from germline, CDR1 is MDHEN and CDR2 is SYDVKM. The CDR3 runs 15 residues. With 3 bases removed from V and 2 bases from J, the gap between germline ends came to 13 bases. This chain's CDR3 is CASSFSGDIQETQYF. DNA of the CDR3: TGTGCCAGCAGTTTTTCTGGGGACATTCAAGAGACCCAGTACTTC.

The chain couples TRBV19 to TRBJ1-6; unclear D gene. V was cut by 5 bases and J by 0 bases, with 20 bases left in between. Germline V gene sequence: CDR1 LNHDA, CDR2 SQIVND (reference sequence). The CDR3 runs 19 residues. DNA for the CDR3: TGTGCCAGTAGTCCCCGAATGTCGACGGTGAGCTCCTATAATTCACCCCTCCACTTT. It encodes CASSPRMSTVSSYNSPLHF.

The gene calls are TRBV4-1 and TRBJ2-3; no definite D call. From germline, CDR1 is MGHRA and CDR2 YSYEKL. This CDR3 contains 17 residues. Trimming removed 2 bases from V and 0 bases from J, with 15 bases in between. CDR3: CASSQTPPRGSTDTQYF. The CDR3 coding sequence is TGCGCCAGCAGCCAAACGCCACCCCGAGGAAGCACAGATACGCAGTATTTT.

The CDR3 spells CASSPDWASGNTIYF. The CDR3 DNA is TGCGCCAGCAGCCCGGATTGGGCCTCTGGAAACACCATATATTTT. The V call is TRBV5-1, the J call TRBJ1-3; D ambiguous. Germline CDR1 and CDR2: SGHRS and YFSETQ. Trimming left V 4 bases short and J 0 bases short, with 11 bases between. CDR3 length: 15 amino acids. The entire variable domain, with the rest obtained from reference TRBV5-1 and TRBJ1-3, is as follows: KAGVTQTPRYLIKTRGQQVTLSCSPISGHRSVSWYQQTPGQGLQFLFEYFSETQRNKGNFPGRFSGRQFSNSRSEMNVSTLELGDSALYLCASSPDWASGNTIYFGEGSWLTVV.

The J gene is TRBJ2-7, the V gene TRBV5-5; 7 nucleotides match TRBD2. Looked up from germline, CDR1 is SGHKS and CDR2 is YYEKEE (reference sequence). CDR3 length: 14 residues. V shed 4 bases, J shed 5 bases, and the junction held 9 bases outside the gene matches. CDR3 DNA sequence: TGTGCCAGCAGCCCTACGTGGGGGGGGGACGAGCAGTACTTC. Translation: CASSPTWGGDEQYF.

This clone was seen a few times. CDR3 protein: CASSLGTGGAFF. CDR3 bases: TGTGCCAGCAGCTTAGGGACAGGGGGAGCTTTCTTT. This chain connects TRBV7-9 to TRBJ1-1, with TRBD1 identical over 10 bases. Germline CDR1 reads SEHNR; CDR2 reads FQNEAQ (reference sequence). The CDR3 totals 12 residues. Trimming at V came to 1 base and at J to 10 bases, leaving 0 bases not matched to a gene.